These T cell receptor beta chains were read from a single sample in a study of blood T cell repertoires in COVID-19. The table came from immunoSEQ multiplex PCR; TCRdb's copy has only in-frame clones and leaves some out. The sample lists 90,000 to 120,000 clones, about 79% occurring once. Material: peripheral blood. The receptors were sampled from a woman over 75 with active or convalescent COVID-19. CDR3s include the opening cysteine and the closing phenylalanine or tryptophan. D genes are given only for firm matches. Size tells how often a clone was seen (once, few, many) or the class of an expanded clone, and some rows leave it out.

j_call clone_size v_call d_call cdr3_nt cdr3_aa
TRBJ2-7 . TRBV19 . TGTGCCAGTGGAGGACGAAGTGGAGACGAGCAGTACTTC CASGGRSGDEQYF
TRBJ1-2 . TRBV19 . TGTGCCAGTAGTATCAGGAATTCCCTGGCTAACTATGGCTACACCTTC CASSIRNSLANYGYTF
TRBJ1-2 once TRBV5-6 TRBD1 TGTGCCAGCCTTGACAGGGGTGACGGTGGCTACACCTTC CASLDRGDGGYTF
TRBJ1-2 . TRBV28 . TGTGCCAGCAGTTTTACAGGGTCTAACTATGGCTACACCTTC CASSFTGSNYGYTF
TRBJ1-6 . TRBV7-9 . TGTGCCAGCAGCTGGGCGGGTTCACCCCTCCACTTT CASSWAGSPLHF
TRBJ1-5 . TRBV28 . TGTGCCAGCAGTTTCGACTTCAATCAGCCCCAGCATTTT CASSFDFNQPQHF
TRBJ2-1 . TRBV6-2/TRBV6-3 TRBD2 TGTGCCAGCAGTTACTCCGTGATGCGGGAGGGCCTAAATGAGCAGTTCTTC CASSYSVMREGLNEQFF
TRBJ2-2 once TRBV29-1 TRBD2 TGCAGCGTTTCACCAGGACTAGCGGGAGGGCCGGGCACCGGGGAGCTGTTTTTT CSVSPGLAGGPGTGELFF
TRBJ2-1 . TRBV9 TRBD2 TGTGCCAGCAGCCTTAACGACCGACTAGCGGGAGGTCCGCAGTTCTTC CASSLNDRLAGGPQFF
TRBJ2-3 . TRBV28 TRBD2 TGTGCCAGCAGTTCCCGGACTAGCGGGATGTGGGTAGATACGCAGTATTTT CASSSRTSGMWVDTQYF
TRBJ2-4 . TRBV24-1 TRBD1 TGTGCCACCAGTGAGTCCGGGACAGGGGAAAACATTCAGTACTTC CATSESGTGENIQYF
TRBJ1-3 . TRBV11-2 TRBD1 TGTGCCAGCAGCTTAGATTGGGACAGCTTCTCTGGAAACACCATATATTTT CASSLDWDSFSGNTIYF
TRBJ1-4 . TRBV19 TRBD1 TGTGCCAGTAGTATCTCCGGTATGGGACAGACAAGTAATGAAAAACTGTTTTTT CASSISGMGQTSNEKLFF
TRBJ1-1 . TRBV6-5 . TGTGCCACCAAATCAGGGGCGAACACTGAAGCTTTCTTT CATKSGANTEAFF
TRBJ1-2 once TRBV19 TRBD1 TGTGCCAGTAGTCCCAGGACAGGGCGGACAGGTAGCTATGGCTACACCTTC CASSPRTGRTGSYGYTF
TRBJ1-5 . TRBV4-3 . TGCGCCAGCAGCCAAGATGGTGGTGCAGCCCAGCATTTT CASSQDGGAAQHF
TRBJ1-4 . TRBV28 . TGTGCCAGCAGTTTCAGGTTTGAAAAACTGTTTTTT CASSFRFEKLFF
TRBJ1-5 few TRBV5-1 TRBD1 TGCGCCAGCAGCTTGAGGGGACAGATCAATCAGCCCCAGCATTTT CASSLRGQINQPQHF
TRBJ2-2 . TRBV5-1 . TGCGCCAGCGGGAGGTACACCGGGGAGCTGTTTTTT CASGRYTGELFF
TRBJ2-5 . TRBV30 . TGTGCCTGGAGTACTTTAAGCCAAGAGACCCAGTACTTC CAWSTLSQETQYF
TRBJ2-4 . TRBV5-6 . TGTGCCAGCAGCTCGAGGGTTTTAAACATTCAGTACTTC CASSSRVLNIQYF
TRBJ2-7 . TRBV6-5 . TGTGCCAGCAGAACCCGGGATGGGGAGCAGTACTTC CASRTRDGEQYF
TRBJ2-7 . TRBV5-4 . TGTGCCAGCAGCTTGGTCAGGGACTCCTACGAGCAGTACTTC CASSLVRDSYEQYF
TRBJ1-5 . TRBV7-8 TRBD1 TGTGCCAGCAGCTTAAGGACAGGGGGGAATAGCAATCAGCCCCAGCATTTT CASSLRTGGNSNQPQHF
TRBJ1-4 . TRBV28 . TGTGCCAGCAGTCCCCAGGGTCGACTGTTTTTT CASSPQGRLFF
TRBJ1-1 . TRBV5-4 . TGTGCCAGCAGCACCGACAGTTTGAACACTGAAGCTTTCTTT CASSTDSLNTEAFF
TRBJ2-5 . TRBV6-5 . TGTGCCAGCAGTTACTTCGGGAGCAAGCGGTACTTC CASSYFGSKRYF
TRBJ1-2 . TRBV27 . TGTGCCAGCAGTTTAACCAGGGGCTGGGGCTACACCTTC CASSLTRGWGYTF
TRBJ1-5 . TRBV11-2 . TGTGCCAGCAGCTACAGGGAAGGAGATCAGCCCCAGCATTTT CASSYREGDQPQHF
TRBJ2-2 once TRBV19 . TGTGCCAGCCGAGGGCAGCCTCCGAACACCGGGGAGCTGTTTTTT CASRGQPPNTGELFF
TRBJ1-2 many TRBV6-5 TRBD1 TGTGCCAGCAGTTTCTACAGGGGTGACTATGGCTACACCTTC CASSFYRGDYGYTF
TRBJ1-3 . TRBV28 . TGTGCCAGCTCGAGGTCCGGGAGCTCTGGAAACACCATATATTTT CASSRSGSSGNTIYF
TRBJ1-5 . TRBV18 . TGTGCCAGCTCATCCTCCCGGGGAGGGGTTAGCAATCAGCCCCAGCATTTT CASSSSRGGVSNQPQHF
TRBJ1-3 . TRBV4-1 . TGCGCCAGCAGCCAAGTGGAGAGCTCTGGAAACACCATATATTTT CASSQVESSGNTIYF
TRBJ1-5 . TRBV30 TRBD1 TGTGCCTGGCAGGGGGGTGGCAATCAGCCCCAGCATTTT CAWQGGGNQPQHF
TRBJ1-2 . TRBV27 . TGTGCCAGCAGTTTATCCGGGACACGGGAAGGCTACACCTTC CASSLSGTREGYTF
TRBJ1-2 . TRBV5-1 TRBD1 TGCGCCAGCAGCTTGGGACAGGGATATTACTATGGCTACACCTTC CASSLGQGYYYGYTF
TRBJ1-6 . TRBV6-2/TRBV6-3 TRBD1 TGTGCCAGCAGTGGGGAGCCGGGACAGCAAAAAAGCTACTTT CASSGEPGQQKSYF
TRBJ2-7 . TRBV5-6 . TGTGCCAGCAGAAGGGGGTCTGGGGCCTACGAGCAGTACTTC CASRRGSGAYEQYF
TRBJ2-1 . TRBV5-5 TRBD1 TGTGCCAGCAGCTCAGGGGGCCTCGGCAATGAGCAGTTCTTC CASSSGGLGNEQFF
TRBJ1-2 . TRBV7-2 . TGTGCCAGCAGCTTAGCAGGCCAGGTGCTAAACTATGGCTACACCTTC CASSLAGQVLNYGYTF
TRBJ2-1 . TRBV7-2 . TGTGCCAGCAGCTCATACGGGGGCTCCTACAATGAGCAGTTCTTC CASSSYGGSYNEQFF
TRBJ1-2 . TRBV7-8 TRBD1 TGTGCCAGCAGCTTAGGGGACAGGGGCATTAATGGCTACACCTTC CASSLGDRGINGYTF
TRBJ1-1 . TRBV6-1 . TGTGCCAGCAGTGAAGCGCCAAGGCGGTTGAACACTGAAGCTTTCTTT CASSEAPRRLNTEAFF
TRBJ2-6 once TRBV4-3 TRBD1 TGCGCCAGCAGATTCATACCCGGGACAGAGTATGTTTTAGCCGGGGCCAACGTCCTGACTTTC CASRFIPGTEYVLAGANVLTF
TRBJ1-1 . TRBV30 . TGTGCCTGGAGTGTTGAGAGAGGCACTGAAGCTTTCTTT CAWSVERGTEAFF
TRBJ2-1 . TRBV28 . TGTGCCAGCAGTTCGAGACTCAAGACAGGTGAGCAGTTCTTC CASSSRLKTGEQFF
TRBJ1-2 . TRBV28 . TGTGCCAGCAGTTTATGGTCAGGGGTCGATGACTATGGCTACACCTTC CASSLWSGVDDYGYTF